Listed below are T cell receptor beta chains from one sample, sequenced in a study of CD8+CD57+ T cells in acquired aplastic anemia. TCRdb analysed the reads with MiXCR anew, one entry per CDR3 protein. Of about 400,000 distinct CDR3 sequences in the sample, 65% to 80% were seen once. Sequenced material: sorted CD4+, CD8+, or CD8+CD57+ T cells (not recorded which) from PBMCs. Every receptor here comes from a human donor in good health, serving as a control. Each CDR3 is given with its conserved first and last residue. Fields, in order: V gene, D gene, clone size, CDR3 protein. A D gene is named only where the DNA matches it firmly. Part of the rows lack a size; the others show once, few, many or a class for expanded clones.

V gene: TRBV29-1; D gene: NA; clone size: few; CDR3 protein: CSVEWKEAFF
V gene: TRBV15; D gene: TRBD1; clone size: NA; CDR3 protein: CASSRDQAGGYDYTF
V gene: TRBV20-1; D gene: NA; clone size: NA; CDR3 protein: CSARESGAGGEAFF
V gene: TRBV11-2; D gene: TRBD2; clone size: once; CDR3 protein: CASSHIKTSGGAPAEETQYF
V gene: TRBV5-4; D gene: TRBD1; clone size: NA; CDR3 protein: CASSAGQGAEAFF
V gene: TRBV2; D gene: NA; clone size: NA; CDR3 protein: CASSVGGFLEAQFF
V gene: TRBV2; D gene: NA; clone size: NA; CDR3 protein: CASSFKQNSDAFF
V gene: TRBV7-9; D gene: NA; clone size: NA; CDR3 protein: CASSRGSGRRYSPPQHF
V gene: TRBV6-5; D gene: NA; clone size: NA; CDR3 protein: CASTRVKDTQYF
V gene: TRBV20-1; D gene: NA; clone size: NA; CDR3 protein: CSARGGVGTEAFF
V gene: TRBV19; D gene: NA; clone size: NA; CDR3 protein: CASSHAWGTTANYGYTF
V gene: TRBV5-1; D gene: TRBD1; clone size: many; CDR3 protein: CASSLGQGVTDTQYF
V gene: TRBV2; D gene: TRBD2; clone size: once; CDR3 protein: CASSPGAGGNGAQYF
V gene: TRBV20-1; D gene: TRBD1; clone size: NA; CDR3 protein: CSAQGASGFTEAFF
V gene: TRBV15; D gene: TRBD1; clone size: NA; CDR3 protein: CATSIETGGNNYGYTF
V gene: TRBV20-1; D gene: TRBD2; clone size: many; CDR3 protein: CSARGGVLAKNIQYF
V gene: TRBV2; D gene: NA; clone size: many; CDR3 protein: CASSVLGLTKSGTQYF
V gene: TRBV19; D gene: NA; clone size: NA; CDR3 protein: CASSMVTGGNQPQHF
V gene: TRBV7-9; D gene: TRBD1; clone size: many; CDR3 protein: CASSSSTGPIQYF
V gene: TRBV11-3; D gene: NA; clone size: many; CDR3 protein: CASSLVGRNYNEQFF
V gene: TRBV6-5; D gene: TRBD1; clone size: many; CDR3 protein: CASSFQGASTDTQYF
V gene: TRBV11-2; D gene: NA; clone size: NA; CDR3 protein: CAGSLDGRGVRETQYF
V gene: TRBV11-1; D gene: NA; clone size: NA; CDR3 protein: CASSLGKKEETQYF
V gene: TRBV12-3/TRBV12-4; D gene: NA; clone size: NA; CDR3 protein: CASRATGLTNEKLFF
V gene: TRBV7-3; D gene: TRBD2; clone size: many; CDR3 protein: CASSVGLAGAVGELFF
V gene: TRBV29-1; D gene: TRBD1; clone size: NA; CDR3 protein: CSVATGGLEDQYF
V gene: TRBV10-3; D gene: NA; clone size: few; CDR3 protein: CAISDRQGMGGYTF
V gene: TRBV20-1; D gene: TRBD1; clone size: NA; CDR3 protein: CSAPAGTGGNEQFF
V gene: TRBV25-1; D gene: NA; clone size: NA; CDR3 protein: CASSDGQVGGGLFF
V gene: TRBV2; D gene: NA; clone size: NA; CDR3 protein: CASNDRGTDTQYF
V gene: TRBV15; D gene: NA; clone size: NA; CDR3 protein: CATSKDSYNEQFF
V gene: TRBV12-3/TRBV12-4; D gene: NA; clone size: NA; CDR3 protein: CASSPRVTSPLHF
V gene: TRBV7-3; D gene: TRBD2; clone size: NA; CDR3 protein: CASSGTSGRHPTDTQYF
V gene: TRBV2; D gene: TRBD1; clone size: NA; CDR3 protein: CASPGQGALGYTF
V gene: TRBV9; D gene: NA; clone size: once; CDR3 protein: CASTSRVGHGYTSIYF
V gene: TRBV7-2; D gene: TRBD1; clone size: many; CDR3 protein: CASSFRQGQTEAFF
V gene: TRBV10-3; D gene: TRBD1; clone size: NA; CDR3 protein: CAISTGGSRKLFF
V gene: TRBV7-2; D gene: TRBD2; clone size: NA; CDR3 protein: CASRLTSGGVNEQFF
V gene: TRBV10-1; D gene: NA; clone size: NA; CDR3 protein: CASRLALLNIGELFF
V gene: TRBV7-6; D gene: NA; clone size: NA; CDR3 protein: CASSLRTRENTRYTF
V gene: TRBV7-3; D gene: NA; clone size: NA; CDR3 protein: CASSFGNQPQHFDF